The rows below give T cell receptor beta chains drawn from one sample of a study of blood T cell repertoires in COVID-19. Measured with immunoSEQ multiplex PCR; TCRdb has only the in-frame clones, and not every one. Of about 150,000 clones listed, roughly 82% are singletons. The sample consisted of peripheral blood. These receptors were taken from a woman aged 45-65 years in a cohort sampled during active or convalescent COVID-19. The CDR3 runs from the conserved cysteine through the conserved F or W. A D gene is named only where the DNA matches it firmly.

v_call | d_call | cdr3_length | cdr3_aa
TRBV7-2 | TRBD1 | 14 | CASSYIGQGSEQYF
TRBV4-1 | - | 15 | CASSQDRGADYEQYF
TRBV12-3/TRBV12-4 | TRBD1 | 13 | CASSLARGIGYTF
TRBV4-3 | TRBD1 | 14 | CASSPGGAWETQYF
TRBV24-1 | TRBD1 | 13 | CATSDGTAYGYTF
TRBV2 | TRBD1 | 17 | CASQATGGVPEYNEQFF
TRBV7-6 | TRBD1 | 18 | CASSSREPGQGFSYEQYF
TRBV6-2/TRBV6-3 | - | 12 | CASSYGGYGYTF
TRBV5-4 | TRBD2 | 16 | CASSLVASGGVYEQYF
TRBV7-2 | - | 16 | CASSDTLQGLKSPLHF
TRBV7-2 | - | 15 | CASSLMGAASYGYTF
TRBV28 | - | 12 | CASTRQTGGYTF
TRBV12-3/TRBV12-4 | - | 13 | CASSAGSNYGHTF
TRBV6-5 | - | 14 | CASRRGEVYYEQYF
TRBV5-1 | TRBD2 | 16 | CASSLVPRGTTDTQYF
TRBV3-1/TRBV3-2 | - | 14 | CASSQGSEGHIQYF
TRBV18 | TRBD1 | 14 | CASSPEGQSRGYTF
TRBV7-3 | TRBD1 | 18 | CASSPTGQGKLSTAEAFF
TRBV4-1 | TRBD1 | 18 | CASSQVYRTGSFDQPQHF
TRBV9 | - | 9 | CASYYEQYF
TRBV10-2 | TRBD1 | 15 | CASRGTGRGSQPQHF
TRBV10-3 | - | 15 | CAISERGSYNSPLHF
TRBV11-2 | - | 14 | CASSLDREDSGYTF